The 6 T cell receptor beta chains below come from one sample, sequenced in a study of CD8 T cells in Susac syndrome. Roughly 0.45 to 1 ug RNA was reverse transcribed with random hexamers. Each CDR3 protein gets one entry after TCRdb re-called the immunoSEQ multiplex PCR reads with MiXCR. The data show around 110,000 distinct CDR3 sequences, roughly 94% seen once. What was sequenced was CD8+ T cells from PBMCs. The source of these receptors is a human donor with Susac syndrome.

V usage is TRBV9 and J usage is TRBJ1-1, with D unresolved. With 4 bases removed from V and 5 bases from J, the gap between germline ends came to 12 bases. Per germline, CDR1 SGDLS and CDR2 YYNGEE. CDR3 length equals 13 residues. Here the CDR3 reads CASSPTRETEAFF. CDR3 DNA: TGTGCCAGCAGCCCGACCCGGGAAACTGAAGCTTTCTTT. Full variable domain (remainder filled in from reference TRBV9 and TRBJ1-1): DSGVTQTPKHLITATGQRVTLRCSPRSGDLSVYWYQQSLDQGLQFLIQYYNGEERAKGNILERFSAQQFPDLHSELNLSSLELGDSALYFCASSPTRETEAFFGQGTRLTVV.

V and J are TRBV6-2 or TRBV6-3 and TRBJ2-7; unclear D gene. Between the trimmed V and J ends, which lost 4 bases and 0 bases, there was a span of 4 bases. Germline V gene data show CDR1 as MNHEY and CDR2 as SVGEGT. The CDR3 is made up of 12 amino acids. This CDR3 is CASSWASYEQYF. The CDR3, as DNA: TGTGCCAGCAGTTGGGCCTCCTACGAGCAGTACTTC.

The chain links TRBV2 to TRBJ1-2; no definite D call. CDR1 is SNHLY and CDR2 is FYNNEI in the germline V gene. CDR3 length: 15 amino acids. V lost 6 bases and J 0 bases, leaving 14 bases between the germline ends. The CDR3 coding sequence is TGTGCCAGCAGATCAATGGGAGGCTCTAACTATGGCTACACCTTC. Translated: CASRSMGGSNYGYTF.

The chain employs TRBV2 and TRBJ2-7; D not certain. Looked up from germline, CDR1 is SNHLY and CDR2 is FYNNEI. Trimming left V 2 bases short and J 5 bases short, with 10 bases between. CDR3 length equals 13 residues. The CDR3 DNA follows: TGTGCCAGCAGTGAATCCAGGAACCACGAGCAGTACTTC. Translation: CASSESRNHEQYF. Together with reference TRBV2 and TRBJ2-7, the CDR3 gives the full variable domain: EPEVTQTPSHQVTQMGQEVILRCVPISNHLYFYWYRQILGQKVEFLVSFYNNEISEKSEIFDDQFSVERPDGSNFTLKIRSTKLEDSAMYFCASSESRNHEQYFGPGTRLTVT.

The V and J genes are TRBV7-9 and TRBJ2-7, with a tentative D call TRBD1 (6 bases). V was cut by 2 bases and J by 4 bases, with 12 bases left in between. The germline CDR1 and CDR2 sequences are SEHNR and FQNEAQ (reference sequence). This CDR3 comprises 14 residues. The CDR3 region has the DNA TGTGCCAGCAGCTTACGAAGCACAGGGTACGAGCAGTACTTC. This gives the protein CASSLRSTGYEQYF.

The chain joins TRBV7-8 to TRBJ2-3; D is perhaps TRBD1 or TRBD2 (6 bases each). Germline V gene lookup returns CDR1 SGHVS and CDR2 FQNEAQ. The V gene lost 1 base and the J gene lost 2 bases, with 10 bases spanning the gap. This CDR3 has 15 residues. The CDR3 reads CASSLERGPTDTQYF. CDR3 in DNA: TGTGCCAGCAGCTTAGAACGGGGGCCCACAGATACGCAGTATTTT.